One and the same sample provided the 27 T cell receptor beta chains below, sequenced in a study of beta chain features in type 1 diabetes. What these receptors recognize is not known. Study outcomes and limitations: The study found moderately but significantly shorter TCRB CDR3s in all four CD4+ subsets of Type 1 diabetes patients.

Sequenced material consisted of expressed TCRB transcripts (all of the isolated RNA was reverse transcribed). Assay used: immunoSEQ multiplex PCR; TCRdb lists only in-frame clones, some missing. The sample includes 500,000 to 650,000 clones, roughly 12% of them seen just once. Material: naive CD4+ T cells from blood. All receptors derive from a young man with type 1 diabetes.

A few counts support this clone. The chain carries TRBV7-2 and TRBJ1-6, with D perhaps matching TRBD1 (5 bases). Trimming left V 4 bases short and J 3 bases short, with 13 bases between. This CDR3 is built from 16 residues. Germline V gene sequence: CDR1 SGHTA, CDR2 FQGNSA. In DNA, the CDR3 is TGTGCCAGCAGCTCCGGGACCGATTACTATAATTCACCCCTCCACTTT. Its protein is CASSSGTDYYNSPLHF. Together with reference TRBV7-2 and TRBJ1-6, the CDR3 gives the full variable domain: GAGVSQSPSNKVTEKGKDVELRCDPISGHTALYWYRQSLGQGLEFLIYFQGNSAPDKSGLPSDRFSAERTGGSVSTLTIQRTQQEDSAVYLCASSSGTDYYNSPLHFGNGTRLTVT.

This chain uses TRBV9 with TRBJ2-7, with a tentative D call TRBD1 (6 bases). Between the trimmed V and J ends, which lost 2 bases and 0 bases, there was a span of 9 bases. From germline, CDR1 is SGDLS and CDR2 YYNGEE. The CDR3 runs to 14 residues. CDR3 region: CASSVGQTSYEQYF. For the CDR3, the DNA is TGTGCCAGCAGCGTTGGACAGACCTCCTACGAGCAGTACTTC.

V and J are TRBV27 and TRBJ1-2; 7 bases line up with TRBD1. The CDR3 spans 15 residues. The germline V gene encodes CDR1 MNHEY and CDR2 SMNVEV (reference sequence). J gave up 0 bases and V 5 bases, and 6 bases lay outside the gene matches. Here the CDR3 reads CASSLQGPPNYGYTF. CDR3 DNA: TGTGCCAGCAGTCTACAGGGGCCCCCTAACTATGGCTACACCTTC.

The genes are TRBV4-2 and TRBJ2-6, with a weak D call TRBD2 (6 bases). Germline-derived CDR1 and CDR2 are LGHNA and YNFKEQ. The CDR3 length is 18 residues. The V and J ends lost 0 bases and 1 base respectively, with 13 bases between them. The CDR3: CASSQDSQGGSGANVLTF. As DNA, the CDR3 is TGTGCCAGCAGCCAAGATTCCCAGGGAGGTTCTGGGGCCAACGTCCTGACTTTC.

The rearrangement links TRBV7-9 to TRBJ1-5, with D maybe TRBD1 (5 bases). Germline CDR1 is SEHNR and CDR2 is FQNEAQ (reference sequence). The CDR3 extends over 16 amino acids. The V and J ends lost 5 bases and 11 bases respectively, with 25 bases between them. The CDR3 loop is CASSAGSGPRGSSQHF. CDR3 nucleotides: TGTGCCAGCAGCGCTGGATCCGGGCCAAGGGGCAGTTCCCAGCATTTT.

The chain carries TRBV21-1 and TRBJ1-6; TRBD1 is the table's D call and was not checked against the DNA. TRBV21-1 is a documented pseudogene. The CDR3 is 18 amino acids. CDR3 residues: CASSKGSETGSNNSPLHF. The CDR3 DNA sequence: TGTGCCAGCAGCAAAGGCTCGGAGACAGGGAGCAACAATTCACCCCTCCACTTT.

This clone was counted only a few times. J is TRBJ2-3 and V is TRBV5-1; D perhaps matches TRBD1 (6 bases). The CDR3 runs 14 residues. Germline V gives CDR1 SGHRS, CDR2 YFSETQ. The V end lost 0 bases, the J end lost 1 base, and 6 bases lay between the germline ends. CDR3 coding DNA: TGCGCCAGCAGCTTGGAGGGGGGCACAGATACGCAGTATTTT. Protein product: CASSLEGGTDTQYF.

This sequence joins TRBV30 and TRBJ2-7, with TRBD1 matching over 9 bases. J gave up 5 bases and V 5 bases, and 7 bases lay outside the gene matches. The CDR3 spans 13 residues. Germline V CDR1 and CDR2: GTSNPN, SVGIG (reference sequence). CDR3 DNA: TGTGCCTGGCGACAGGGGGATTTCCACGAGCAGTACTTC. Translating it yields CAWRQGDFHEQYF.

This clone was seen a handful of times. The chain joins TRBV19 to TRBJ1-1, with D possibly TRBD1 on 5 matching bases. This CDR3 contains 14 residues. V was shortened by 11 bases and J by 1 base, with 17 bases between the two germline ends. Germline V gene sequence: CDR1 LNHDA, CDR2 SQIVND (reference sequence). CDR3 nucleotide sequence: TGTGCCGCCGCCCCAGGGCAGAGGAACACTGAAGCTTTCTTT. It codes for CAAAPGQRNTEAFF.

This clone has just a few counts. The CDR3 is CASSLGFQAGGEQYF. DNA of the CDR3: TGTGCCAGCAGCTTAGGGTTCCAGGCGGGGGGCGAGCAGTACTTC. The chain combines TRBV7-9 with TRBJ2-7, with 8 bases lining up with TRBD2. V shed 1 base, J shed 6 bases, and the junction held 8 bases outside the gene matches. The germline V gene encodes CDR1 SEHNR and CDR2 FQNEAQ (reference sequence). The CDR3 is 15 residues long. The whole variable domain, remainder taken from reference TRBV7-9 and TRBJ2-7, is DTGVSQNPRHKITKRGQNVTFRCDPISEHNRLYWYRQTLGQGPEFLTYFQNEAQLEKSRLLSDRFSAERPKGSFSTLEIQRTEQGDSAMYLCASSLGFQAGGEQYFGPGTRLTVT.

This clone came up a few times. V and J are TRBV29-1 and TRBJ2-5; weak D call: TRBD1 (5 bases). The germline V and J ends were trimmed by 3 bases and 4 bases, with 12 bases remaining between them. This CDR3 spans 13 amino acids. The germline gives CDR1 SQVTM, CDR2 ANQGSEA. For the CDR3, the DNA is TGCAGCGTTGACAGGGTCGGTTCAGAGACCCAGTACTTC. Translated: CSVDRVGSETQYF.

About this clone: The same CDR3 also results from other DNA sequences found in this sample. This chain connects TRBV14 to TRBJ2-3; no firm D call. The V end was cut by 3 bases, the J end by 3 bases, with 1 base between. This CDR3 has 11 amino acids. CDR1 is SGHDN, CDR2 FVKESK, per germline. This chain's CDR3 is CASSHTDTQYF. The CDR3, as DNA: TGTGCCAGCAGCCATACAGATACGCAGTATTTT.

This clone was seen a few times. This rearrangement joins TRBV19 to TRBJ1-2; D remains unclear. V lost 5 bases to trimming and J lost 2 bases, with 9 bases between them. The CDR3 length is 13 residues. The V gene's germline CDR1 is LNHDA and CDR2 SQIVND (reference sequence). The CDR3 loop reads CASSPDKNYGYTF. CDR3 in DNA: TGTGCCAGTAGTCCCGACAAGAACTATGGCTACACCTTC. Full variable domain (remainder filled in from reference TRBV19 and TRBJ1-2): DGGITQSPKYLFRKEGQNVTLSCEQNLNHDAMYWYRQDPGQGLRLIYYSQIVNDFQKGDIAEGYSVSREKKESFPLTVTSAQKNPTAFYLCASSPDKNYGYTFGSGTRLTVV.

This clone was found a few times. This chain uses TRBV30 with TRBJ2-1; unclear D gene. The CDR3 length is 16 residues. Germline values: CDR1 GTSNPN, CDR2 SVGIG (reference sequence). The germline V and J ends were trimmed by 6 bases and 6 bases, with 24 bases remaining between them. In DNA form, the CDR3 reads TGTGCCTGCCAGCCCTCGCCCGGTCGACCCTCCAATGAGCAGTTCTTC. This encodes CACQPSPGRPSNEQFF.

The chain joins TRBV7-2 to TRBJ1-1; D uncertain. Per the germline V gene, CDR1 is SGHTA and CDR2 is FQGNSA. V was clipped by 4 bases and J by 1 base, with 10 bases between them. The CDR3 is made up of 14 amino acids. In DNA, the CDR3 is TGTGCCAGCAGCTCCGGATCGGGGAACACTGAAGCTTTCTTT. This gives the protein CASSSGSGNTEAFF.

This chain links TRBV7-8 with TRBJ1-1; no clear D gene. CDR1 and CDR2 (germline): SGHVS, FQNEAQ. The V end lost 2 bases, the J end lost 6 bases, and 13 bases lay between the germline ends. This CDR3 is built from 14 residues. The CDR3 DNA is TGTGCCAGCAGCTTAAAGGACGGGTACGCTGAAGCTTTCTTT. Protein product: CASSLKDGYAEAFF.

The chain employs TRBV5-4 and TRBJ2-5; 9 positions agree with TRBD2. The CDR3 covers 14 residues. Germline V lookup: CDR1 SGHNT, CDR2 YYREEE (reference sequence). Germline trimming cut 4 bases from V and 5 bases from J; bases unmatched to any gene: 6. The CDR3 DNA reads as TGTGCCAGCAGCCTGCGGGAGGGAGGTGAGACCCAGTACTTC. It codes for CASSLREGGETQYF. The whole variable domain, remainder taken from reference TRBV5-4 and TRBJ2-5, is ETGVTQSPTHLIKTRGQQVTLRCSSQSGHNTVSWYQQALGQGPQFIFQYYREEENGRGNFPPRFSGLQFPNYSSELNVNALELDDSALYLCASSLREGGETQYFGPGTRLLVL.

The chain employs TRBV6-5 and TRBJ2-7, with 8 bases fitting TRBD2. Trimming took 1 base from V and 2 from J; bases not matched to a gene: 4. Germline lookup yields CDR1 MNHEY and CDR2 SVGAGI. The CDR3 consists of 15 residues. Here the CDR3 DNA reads TGTGCCAGCAGTTACTGGTTAGCGGGGACCTACGAGCAGTACTTC. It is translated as CASSYWLAGTYEQYF.

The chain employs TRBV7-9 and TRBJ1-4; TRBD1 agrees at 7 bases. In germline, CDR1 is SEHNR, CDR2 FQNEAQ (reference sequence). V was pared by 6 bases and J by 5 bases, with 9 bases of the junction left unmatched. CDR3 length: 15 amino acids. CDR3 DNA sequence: TGTGCCAGCAGTCCCACAGGGGTTATGAATGAAAAACTGTTTTTT. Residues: CASSPTGVMNEKLFF.

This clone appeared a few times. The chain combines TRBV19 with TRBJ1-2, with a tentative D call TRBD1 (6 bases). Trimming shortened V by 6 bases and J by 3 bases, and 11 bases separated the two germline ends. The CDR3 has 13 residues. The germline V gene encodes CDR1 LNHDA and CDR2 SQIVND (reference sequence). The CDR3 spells CASRKTGDYGYTF. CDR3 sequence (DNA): TGTGCCAGTAGGAAGACAGGTGACTATGGCTACACCTTC.

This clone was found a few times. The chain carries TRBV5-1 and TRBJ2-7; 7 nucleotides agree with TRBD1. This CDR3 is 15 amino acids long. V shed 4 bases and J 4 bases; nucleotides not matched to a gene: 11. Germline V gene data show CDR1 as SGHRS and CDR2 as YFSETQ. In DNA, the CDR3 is TGCGCCAGCAGCCCTGGACAGGAAGGCGAATACGAGCAGTACTTC. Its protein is CASSPGQEGEYEQYF.

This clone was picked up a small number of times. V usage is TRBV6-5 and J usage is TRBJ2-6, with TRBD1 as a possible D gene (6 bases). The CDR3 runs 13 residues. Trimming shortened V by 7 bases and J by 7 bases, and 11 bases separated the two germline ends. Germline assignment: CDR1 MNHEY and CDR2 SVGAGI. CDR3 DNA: TGTGCCAGCAAGACGGACAGCGCCAACGTCCTGACTTTC. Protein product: CASKTDSANVLTF.

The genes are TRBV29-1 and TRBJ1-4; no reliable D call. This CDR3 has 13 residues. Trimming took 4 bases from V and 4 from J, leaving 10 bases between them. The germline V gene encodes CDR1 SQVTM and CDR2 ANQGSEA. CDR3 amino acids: CSVVVTGNEKLFF. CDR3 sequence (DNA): TGCAGCGTTGTAGTAACGGGTAATGAAAAACTGTTTTTT.

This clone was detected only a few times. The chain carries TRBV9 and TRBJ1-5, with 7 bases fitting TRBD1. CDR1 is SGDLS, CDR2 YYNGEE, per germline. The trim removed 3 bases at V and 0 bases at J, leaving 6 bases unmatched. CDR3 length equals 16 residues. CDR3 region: CASSAGQLSSNQPQHF. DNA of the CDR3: TGTGCCAGCAGCGCGGGACAGCTGAGTAGCAATCAGCCCCAGCATTTT.

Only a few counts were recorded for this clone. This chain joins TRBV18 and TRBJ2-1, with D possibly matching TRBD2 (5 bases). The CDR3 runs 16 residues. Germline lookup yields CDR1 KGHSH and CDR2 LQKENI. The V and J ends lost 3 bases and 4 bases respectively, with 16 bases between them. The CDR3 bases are TGTGCCAGCTCACCCGAGGACTCTAGGCCGTACAATGAGCAGTTCTTC. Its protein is CASSPEDSRPYNEQFF. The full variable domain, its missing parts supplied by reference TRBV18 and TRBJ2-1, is NAGVMQNPRHLVRRRGQEARLRCSPMKGHSHVYWYRQLPEEGLKFMVYLQKENIIDESGMPKERFSAEFPKEGPSILRIQQVVRGDSAAYFCASSPEDSRPYNEQFFGPGTRLTVL.

The CDR3 nucleotides are TGCGCCAGCAGTTGGGACGTCCCATCCTACGAGCAGTACTTC. This gives the protein CASSWDVPSYEQYF. The chain is built from TRBV5-1 and TRBJ2-7; D may match TRBD1 or TRBD2 (5 bases each). This CDR3 has 14 residues. The germline V gene has CDR1 SGHRS and CDR2 YFSETQ. The V and J ends lost 5 bases and 1 base respectively, with 13 bases between them.

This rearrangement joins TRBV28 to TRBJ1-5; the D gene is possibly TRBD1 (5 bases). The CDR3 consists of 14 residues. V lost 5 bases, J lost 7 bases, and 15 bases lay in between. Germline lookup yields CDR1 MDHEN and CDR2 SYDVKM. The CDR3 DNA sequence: TGTGCCAGCAGTCCCTTCCTAGGGGACCAGCCCCAGCATTTT. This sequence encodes CASSPFLGDQPQHF.